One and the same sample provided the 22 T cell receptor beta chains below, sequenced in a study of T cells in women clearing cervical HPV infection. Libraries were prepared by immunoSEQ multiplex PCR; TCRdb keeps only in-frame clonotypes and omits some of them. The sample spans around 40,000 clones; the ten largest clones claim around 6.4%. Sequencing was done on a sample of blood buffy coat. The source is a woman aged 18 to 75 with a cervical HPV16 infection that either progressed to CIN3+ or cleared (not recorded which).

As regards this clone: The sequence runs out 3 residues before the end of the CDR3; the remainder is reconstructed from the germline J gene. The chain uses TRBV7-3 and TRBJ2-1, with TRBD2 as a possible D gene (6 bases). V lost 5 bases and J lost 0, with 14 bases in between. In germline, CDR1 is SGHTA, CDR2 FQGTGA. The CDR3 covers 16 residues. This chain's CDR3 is CASSPLAPSSYNEQFF. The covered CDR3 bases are TGTGCCAGCAGCCCACTAGCTCCCAGCTCCTACAATGAG.

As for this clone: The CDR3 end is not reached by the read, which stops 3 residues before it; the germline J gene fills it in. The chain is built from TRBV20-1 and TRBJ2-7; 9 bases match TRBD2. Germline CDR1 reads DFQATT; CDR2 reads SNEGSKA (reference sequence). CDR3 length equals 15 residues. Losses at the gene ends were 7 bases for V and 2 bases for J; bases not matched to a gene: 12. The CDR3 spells CSVQGASGVAYEQYF. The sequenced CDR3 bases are TGCAGTGTCCAAGGGGCTAGCGGGGTAGCCTACGAG.

CDR3 sequence: CASSFHYLGAFF. The sequenced CDR3 bases are TGTGCCAGCAGCTTCCATTACCTCGGA. This chain joins TRBV7-9 and TRBJ1-1, with unresolved D. Coverage ceases 3 residues before the CDR3 finishes, and the germline J gene fills in the end. The germline V gene encodes CDR1 SEHNR and CDR2 FQNEAQ (reference sequence). CDR3 length equals 12 residues.

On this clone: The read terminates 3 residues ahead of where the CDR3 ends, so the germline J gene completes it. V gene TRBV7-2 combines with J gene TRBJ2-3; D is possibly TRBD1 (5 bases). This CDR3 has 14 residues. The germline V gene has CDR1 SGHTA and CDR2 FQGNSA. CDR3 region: CASSLDPTGETQYF. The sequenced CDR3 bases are TGTGCCAGCAGCTTAGATCCTACAGGAGAGACG.

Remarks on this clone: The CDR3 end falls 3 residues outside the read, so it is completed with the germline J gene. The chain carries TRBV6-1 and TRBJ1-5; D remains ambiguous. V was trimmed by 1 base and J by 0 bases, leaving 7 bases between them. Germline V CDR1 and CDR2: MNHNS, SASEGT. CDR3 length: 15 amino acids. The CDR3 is CASSEEAGSNQPQHF. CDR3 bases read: TGTGCCAGCAGTGAAGAAGCGGGTAGCAATCAGCCC.

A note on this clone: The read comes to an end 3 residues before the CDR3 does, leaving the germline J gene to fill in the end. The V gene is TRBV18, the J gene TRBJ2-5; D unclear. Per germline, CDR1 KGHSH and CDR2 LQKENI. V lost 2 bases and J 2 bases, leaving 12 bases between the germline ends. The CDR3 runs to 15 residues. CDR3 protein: CASSPSRAIQETQYF. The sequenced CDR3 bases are TGTGCCAGCTCACCATCGAGAGCTATTCAAGAGACC.

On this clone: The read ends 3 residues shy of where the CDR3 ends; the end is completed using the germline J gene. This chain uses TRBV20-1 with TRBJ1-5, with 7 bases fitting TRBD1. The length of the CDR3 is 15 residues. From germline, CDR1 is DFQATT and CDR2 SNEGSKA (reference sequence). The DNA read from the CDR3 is TGCAGTGCTGGGGGAATGACAGGGAGCGTCAGCCCC. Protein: CSAGGMTGSVSP. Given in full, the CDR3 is CSAGGMTGSVSPQHF.

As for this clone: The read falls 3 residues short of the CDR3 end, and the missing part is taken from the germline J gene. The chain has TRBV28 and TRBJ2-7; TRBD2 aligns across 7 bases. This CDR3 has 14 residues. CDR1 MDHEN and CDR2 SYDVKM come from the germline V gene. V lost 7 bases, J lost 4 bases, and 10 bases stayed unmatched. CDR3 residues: CASTPRGEFYEQYF. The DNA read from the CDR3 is TGTGCCAGCACCCCCCGGGGGGAATTTTACGAG.

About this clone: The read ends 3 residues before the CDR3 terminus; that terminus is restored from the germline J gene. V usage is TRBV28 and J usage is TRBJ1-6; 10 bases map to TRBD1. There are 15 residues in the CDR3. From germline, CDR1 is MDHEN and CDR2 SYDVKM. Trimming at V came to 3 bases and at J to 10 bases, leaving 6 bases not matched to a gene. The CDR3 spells CASSFGTGAFSPLHF. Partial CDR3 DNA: TGTGCCAGCAGTTTTGGGACAGGGGCTTTCTCACCC.

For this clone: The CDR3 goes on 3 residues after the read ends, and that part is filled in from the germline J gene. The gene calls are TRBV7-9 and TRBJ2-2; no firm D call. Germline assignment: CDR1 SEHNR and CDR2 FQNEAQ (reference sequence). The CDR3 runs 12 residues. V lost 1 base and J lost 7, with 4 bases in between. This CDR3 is CASSLDIGELFF. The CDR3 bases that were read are TGTGCCAGCAGCTTAGATATCGGGGAG.

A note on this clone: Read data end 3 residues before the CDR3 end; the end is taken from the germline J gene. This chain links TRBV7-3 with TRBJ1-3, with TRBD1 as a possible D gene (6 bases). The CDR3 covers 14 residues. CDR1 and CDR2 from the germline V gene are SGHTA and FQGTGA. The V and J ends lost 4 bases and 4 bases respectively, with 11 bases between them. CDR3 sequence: CASSSQGLGNTIYF. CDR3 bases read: TGTGCCAGCAGCTCGCAGGGGTTGGGAAACACC.

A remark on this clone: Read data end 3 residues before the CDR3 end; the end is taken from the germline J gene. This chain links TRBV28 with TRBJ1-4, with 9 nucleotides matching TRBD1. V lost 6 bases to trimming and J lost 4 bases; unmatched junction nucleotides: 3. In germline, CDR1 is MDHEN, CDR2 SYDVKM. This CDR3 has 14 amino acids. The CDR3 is CASRGTGYNEKLFF. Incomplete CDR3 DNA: TGTGCCAGCAGGGGGACAGGGTATAATGAAAAA. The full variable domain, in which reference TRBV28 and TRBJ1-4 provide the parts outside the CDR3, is DVKVTQSSRYLVKRTGEKVFLECVQDMDHENMFWYRQDPGLGLRLIYFSYDVKMKEKGDIPEGYSVSREKKERFSLILESASTNQTSMYLCASRGTGYNEKLFFGSGTQLSVL.

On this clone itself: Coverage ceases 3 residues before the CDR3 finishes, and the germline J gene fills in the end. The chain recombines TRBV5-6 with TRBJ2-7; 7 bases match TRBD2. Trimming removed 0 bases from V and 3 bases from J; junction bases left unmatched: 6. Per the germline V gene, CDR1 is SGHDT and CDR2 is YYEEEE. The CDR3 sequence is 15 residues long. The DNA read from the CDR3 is TGTGCCAGCAGCTTGGTGTTGGGGGGGAACTACGAG. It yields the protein CASSLVLGGNYE. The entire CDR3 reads CASSLVLGGNYEQYF.

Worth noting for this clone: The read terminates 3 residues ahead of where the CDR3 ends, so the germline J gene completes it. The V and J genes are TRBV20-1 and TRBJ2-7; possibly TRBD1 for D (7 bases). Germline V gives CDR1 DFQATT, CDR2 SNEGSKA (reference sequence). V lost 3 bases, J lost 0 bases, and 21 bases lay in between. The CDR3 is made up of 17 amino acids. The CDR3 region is CSASFRGLGTPSYEQYF. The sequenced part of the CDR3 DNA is TGCAGTGCTAGTTTTAGGGGGCTAGGGACTCCCTCCTACGAG.

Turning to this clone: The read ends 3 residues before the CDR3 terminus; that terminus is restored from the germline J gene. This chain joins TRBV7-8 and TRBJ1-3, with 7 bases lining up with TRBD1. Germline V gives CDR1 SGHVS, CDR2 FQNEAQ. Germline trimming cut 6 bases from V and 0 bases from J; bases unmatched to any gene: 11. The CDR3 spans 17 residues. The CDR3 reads CASRLSGQLSSGNTIYF. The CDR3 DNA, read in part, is TGTGCCAGCAGACTTTCGGGACAGTTGAGCTCTGGAAACACC.

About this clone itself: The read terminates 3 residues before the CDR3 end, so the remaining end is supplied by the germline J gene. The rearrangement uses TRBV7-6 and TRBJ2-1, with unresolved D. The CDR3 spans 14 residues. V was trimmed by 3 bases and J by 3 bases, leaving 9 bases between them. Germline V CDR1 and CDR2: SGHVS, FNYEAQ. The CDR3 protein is CASSLSPSYNEQFF. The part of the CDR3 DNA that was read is TGTGCCAGCAGCTTGTCACCTAGCTACAATGAG.

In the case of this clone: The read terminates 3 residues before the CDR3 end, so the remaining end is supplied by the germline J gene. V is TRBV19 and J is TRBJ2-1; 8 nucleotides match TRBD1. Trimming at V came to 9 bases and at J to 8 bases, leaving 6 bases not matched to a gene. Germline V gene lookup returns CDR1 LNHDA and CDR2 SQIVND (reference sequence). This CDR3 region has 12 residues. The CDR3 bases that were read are TGTGCCAGCGCAAAGGACAGGGATGAG. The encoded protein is CASAKDRDE. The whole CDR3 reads CASAKDRDEQFF.

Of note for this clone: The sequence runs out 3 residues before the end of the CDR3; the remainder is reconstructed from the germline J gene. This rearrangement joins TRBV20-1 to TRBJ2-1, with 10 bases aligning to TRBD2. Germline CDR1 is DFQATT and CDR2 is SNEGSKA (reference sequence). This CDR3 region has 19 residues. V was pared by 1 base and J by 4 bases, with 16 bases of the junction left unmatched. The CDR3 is CSARVNKIRSGGAYNEQFF. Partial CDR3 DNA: TGCAGTGCTAGAGTCAATAAAATCCGGAGCGGGGGGGCTTACAATGAG.

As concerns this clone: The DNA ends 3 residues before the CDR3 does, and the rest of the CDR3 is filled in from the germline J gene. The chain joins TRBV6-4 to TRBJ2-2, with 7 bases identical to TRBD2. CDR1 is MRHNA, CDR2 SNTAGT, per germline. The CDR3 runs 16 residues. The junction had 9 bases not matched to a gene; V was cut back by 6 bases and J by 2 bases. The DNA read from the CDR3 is TGTGCCAGCAGCCTCCGGTCTAGCGGAAACACCGGGGAG. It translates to CASSLRSSGNTGE. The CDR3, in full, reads CASSLRSSGNTGELFF.

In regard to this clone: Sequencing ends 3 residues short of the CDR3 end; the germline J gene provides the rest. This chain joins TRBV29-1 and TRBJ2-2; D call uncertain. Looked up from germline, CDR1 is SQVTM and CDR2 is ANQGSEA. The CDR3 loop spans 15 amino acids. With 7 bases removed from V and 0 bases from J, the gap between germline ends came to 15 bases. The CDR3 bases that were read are TGCAGCGCCTCTGGTCACACCTCGAACACCGGGGAG. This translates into CSASGHTSNTGE. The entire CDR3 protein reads CSASGHTSNTGELFF.

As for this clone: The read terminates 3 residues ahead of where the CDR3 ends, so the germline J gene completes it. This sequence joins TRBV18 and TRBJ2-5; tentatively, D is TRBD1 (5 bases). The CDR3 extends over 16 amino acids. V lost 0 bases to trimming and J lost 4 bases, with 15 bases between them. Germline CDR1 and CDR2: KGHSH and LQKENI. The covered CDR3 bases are TGTGCCAGCTCACCACCGAATTCAGGGTCGCGAGAGACC. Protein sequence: CASSPPNSGSRET. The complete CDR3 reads CASSPPNSGSRETQYF.

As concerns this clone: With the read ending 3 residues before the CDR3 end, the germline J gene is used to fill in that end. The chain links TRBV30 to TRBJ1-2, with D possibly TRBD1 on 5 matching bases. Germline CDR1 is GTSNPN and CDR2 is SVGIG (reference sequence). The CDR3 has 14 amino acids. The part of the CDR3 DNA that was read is TGTGCCTGGACTACGTCGGGACTAGCCTACGAC. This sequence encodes CAWTTSGLAYD. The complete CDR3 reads CAWTTSGLAYDYTF.